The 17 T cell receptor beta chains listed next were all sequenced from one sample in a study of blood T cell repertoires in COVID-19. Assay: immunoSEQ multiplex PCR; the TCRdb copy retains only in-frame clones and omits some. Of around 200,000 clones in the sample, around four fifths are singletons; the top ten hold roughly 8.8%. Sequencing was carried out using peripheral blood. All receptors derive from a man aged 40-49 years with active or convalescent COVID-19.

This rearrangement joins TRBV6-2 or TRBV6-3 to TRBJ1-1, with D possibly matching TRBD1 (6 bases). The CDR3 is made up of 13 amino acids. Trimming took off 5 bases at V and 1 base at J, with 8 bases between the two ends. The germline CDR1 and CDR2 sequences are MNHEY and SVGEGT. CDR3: CASSNRANTEAFF. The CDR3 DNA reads TGTGCCAGCAGTAACAGGGCGAACACTGAAGCTTTCTTT.

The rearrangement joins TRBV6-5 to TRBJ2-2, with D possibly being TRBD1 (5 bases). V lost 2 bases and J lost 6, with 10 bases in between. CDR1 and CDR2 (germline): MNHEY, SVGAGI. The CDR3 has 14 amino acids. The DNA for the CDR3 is TGTGCCAGCAGTTACAGGGGTAGCCCCGGGGAGCTGTTTTTT. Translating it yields CASSYRGSPGELFF.

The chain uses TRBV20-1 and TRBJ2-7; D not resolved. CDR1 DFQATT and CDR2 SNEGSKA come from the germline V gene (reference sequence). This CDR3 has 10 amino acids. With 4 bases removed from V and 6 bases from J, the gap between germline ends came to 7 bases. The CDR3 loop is CSAISGEQYF. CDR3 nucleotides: TGCAGTGCTATCTCGGGCGAGCAGTACTTC.

Here the CDR3 reads CALSWGQRFNEQFF. The CDR3 bases are TGCGCCCTAAGTTGGGGACAGCGATTTAATGAGCAGTTCTTC. This chain uses TRBV23-1 with TRBJ2-1, with 7 bases lining up with TRBD1. TRBV23-1 is an ORF, with its function uncertain. V lost 11 bases and J lost 7; bases outside the gene matches: 14. The CDR3 has 14 residues.

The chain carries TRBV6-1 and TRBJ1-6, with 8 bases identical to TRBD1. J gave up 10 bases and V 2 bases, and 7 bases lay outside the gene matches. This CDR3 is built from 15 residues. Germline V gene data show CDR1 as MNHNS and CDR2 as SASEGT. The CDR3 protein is CASSELPGGTSPLHF. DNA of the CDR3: TGTGCCAGCAGTGAATTGCCAGGGGGCACATCACCCCTCCACTTT.

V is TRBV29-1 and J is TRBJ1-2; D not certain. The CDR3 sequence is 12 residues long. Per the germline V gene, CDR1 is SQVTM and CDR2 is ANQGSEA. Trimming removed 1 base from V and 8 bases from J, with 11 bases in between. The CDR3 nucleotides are TGCAGCGTTGAAGGGACTCTGGGGGGCTACACCTTC. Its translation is CSVEGTLGGYTF.

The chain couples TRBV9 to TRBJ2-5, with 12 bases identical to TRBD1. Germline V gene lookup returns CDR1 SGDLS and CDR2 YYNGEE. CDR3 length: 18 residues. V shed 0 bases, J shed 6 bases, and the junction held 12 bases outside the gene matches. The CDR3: CASSVGTGGTGGRQTQYF. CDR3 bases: TGTGCCAGCAGCGTAGGAACAGGTGGGACAGGGGGCAGGCAGACCCAGTACTTC.

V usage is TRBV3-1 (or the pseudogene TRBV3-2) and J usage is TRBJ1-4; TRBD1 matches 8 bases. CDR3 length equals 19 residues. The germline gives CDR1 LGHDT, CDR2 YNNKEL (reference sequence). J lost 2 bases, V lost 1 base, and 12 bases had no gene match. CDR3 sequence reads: CASSQAAPGTGLTNEKLFF. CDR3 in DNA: TGTGCCAGCAGCCAAGCTGCCCCCGGGACAGGTCTCACTAATGAAAAACTGTTTTTT.

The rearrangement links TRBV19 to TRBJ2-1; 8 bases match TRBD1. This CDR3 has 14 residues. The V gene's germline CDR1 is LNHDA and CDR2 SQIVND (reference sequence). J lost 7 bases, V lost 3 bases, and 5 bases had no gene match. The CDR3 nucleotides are TGTGCCAGTAGTATGGGGACAGGTGAAAATGAGCAGTTCTTC. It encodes CASSMGTGENEQFF.

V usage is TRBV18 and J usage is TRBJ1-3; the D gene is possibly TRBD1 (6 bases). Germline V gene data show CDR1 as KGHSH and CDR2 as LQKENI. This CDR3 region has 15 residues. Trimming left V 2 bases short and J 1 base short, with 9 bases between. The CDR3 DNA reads TGTGCCAGCTCACCAATACAGGGATCTGGAAACACCATATATTTT. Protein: CASSPIQGSGNTIYF.

The CDR3 protein is CASSIQAATSTDTQYF. The CDR3 nucleotides are TGTGCCAGTAGTATACAGGCAGCCACTAGCACAGATACGCAGTATTTT. The chain has TRBV19 and TRBJ2-3, with D hard to call. Looked up from germline, CDR1 is LNHDA and CDR2 is SQIVND (reference sequence). This CDR3 region has 16 residues. V lost 2 bases, J lost 0 bases, and 12 bases lay in between.

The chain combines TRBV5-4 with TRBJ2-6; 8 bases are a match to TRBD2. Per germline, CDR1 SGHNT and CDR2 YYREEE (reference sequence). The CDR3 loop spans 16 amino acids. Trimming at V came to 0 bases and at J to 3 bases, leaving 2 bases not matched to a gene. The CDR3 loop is CASSLGGGNGANVLTF. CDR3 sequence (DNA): TGTGCCAGCAGCTTGGGCGGGGGGAATGGGGCCAACGTCCTGACTTTC.

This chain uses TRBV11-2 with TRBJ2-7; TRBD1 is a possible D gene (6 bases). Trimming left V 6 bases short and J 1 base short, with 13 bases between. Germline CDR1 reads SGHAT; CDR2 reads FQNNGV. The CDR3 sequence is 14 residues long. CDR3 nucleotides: TGTGCCAGCAGTCGACAGGTACTGTCCTACGAGCAGTACTTC. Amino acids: CASSRQVLSYEQYF. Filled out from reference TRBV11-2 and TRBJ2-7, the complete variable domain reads EAGVAQSPRYKIIEKRQSVAFWCNPISGHATLYWYQQILGQGPKLLIQFQNNGVVDDSQLPKDRFSAERLKGVDSTLKIQPAKLEDSAVYLCASSRQVLSYEQYFGPGTRLTVT.

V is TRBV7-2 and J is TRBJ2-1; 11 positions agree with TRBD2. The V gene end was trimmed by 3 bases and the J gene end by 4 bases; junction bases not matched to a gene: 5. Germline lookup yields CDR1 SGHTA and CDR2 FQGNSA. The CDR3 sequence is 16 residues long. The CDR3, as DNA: TGTGCCAGCAGCTTTCCAACTAGCGGGGGTTACAATGAGCAGTTCTTC. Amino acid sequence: CASSFPTSGGYNEQFF.

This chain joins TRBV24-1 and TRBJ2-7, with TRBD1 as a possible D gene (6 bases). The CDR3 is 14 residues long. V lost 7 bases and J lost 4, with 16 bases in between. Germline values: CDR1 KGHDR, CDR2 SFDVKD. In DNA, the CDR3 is TGTGCCACCAGAGAAGGGACAAGCTTTTACGAGCAGTACTTC. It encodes CATREGTSFYEQYF.

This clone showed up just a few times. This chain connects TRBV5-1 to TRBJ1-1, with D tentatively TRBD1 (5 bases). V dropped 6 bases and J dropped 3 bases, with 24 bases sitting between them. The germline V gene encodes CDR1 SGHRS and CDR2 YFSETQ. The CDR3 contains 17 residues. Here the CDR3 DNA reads TGCGCCAGCACCTCCCCCGGGGGGAGGAACGGGGACACTGAAGCTTTCTTT. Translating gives CASTSPGGRNGDTEAFF.

The CDR3 spells CASSAGQSTNEKLFF. The CDR3 region has the DNA TGCGCCAGCAGCGCCGGACAGTCAACTAATGAAAAACTGTTTTTT. V gene TRBV5-1 combines with J gene TRBJ1-4, with D perhaps matching TRBD1 (6 bases). With 4 bases removed from V and 0 bases from J, the gap between germline ends came to 10 bases. The CDR3 loop spans 15 amino acids. CDR1 is SGHRS, CDR2 YFSETQ, per germline.